The next 3 T cell receptor beta chains were all read from a single sample in a study of tumor-infiltrating lymphocytes in primary liver carcinoma. Germline DNA was also extracted, with blood RNA taken from unsorted whole blood. Production of TCR beta cDNA used about 500 ng total RNA together with a constant-region primer. Libraries covering TCR beta were generated through three nested multiplex PCR rounds (using a slightly modified ARM-PCR). Researchers ran the first two PCR rounds for ten to eleven cycles each with TRBV1-TRBV30 forward primers and a C-beta reverse primer. TCRdb fed the multiplex PCR reads into MiXCR, producing one record per CDR3 protein. This sample has about 310,000 distinct CDR3 sequences, with 45% to 70% found just once. Sequencing was carried out using peripheral blood. Source of these receptors: a woman aged 25 to 45 with primary liver carcinoma and hepatitis B virus infection.

This sequence joins TRBV11-2 and TRBJ2-1; possible D gene TRBD1, 6 bases. There are 14 residues in the CDR3. Trimming stripped 5 bases from V and 6 bases from J, with 14 bases between. The germline gives CDR1 SGHAT, CDR2 FQNNGV. CDR3 amino acids: CASSPGQSGNEQFF. The CDR3 nucleotides read TGTGCCAGCAGCCCGGGACAATCTGGCAATGAGCAGTTCTTC.

A note on this clonotype: One base away lies a much larger clone, so this may be a sequencing read error. The CDR3 loop reads CASSRGPSGANVPTF. DNA for the CDR3: TGTGCCAGCAGCCGAGGTCCGTCTGGGGCCAACGTCCCGACTTTC. The chain recombines TRBV4-2 with TRBJ2-6; perhaps TRBD1 as D (5 bases). In germline, CDR1 is LGHNA, CDR2 YNFKEQ. The CDR3 sequence is 15 residues long.

With regard to this clonotype: This clone may be a read error of a much larger clone one base away. The CDR3 protein is CTSSSHAGANGNEQFF. The CDR3 DNA is TGTACCAGCAGTTCCCATGCGGGAGCCAATGGCAATGAGCAGTTCTTC. The rearrangement uses TRBV6-2 or TRBV6-3 and TRBJ2-1; 7 bases match TRBD2. From germline, CDR1 is MNHEY and CDR2 SVGEGT. The CDR3 loop spans 16 amino acids.